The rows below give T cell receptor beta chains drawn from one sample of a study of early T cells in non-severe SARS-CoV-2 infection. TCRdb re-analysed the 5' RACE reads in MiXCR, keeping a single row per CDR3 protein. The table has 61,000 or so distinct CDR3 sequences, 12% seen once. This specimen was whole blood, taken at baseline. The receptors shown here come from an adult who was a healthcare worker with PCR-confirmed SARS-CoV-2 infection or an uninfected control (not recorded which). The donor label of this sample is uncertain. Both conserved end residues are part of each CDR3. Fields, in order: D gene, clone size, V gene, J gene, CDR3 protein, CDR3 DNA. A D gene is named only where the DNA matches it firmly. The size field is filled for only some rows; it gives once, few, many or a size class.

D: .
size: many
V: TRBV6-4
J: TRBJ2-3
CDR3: CASSDGQSTDTQYF
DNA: TGTGCCAGCAGTGATGGACAGTCCACAGATACGCAGTATTTT

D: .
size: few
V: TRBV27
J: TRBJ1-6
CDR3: CASSIGARNSPLHF
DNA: TGTGCCAGCAGTATAGGGGCTCGGAATTCACCCCTCCACTTT

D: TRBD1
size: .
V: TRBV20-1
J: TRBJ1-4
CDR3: CSAIAGTENEKLFF
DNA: TGCAGTGCTATTGCCGGGACAGAGAATGAAAAACTGTTTTTT

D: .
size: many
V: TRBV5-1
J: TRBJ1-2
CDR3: CASSLDRDYGYTF
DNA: TGCGCCAGCAGCTTGGACAGGGACTATGGCTACACCTTC

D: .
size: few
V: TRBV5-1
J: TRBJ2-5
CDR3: CASSPGTAQETQYF
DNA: TGCGCCAGCAGCCCAGGGACCGCCCAAGAGACCCAGTACTTC

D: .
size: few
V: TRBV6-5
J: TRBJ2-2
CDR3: CASSYAPSDTGELFF
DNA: TGTGCCAGCAGTTACGCCCCCAGCGACACCGGGGAGCTGTTTTTT

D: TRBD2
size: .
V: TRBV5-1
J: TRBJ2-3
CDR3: CASSVIAGGGTDTQYF
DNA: TGCGCCAGCAGCGTAATAGCGGGGGGCGGCACAGATACGCAGTATTTT

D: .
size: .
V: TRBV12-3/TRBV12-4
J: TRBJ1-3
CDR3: CASSSTGNGNTIYF
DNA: TGTGCCAGCAGTTCAACAGGGAATGGAAACACCATATATTTT

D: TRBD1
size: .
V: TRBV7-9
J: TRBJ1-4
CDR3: CASSPKTGGNEKLFF
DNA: TGTGCCAGCAGCCCAAAGACAGGGGGTAATGAAAAACTGTTTTTT

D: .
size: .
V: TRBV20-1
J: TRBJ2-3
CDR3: CSAITRGPFKQYF
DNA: TGCAGTGCGATCACCCGGGGGCCTTTTAAGCAGTATTTT

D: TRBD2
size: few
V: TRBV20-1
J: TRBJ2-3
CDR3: CSASSGGATDTQYF
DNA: TGCAGTGCTTCTAGCGGGGGGGCCACAGATACGCAGTATTTT

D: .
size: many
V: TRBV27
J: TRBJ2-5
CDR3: CASSQRSHQETQYF
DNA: TGTGCCAGCAGCCAACGGAGTCACCAAGAGACCCAGTACTTC

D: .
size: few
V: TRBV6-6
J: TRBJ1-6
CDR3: CASSYGGRNNSPLHF
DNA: TGTGCCAGCAGTTACGGGGGACGGAATAATTCACCCCTCCACTTT

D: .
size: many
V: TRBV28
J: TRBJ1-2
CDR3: CASSSPGLGYGYTF
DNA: TGTGCCAGCAGTTCACCAGGGCTGGGCTATGGCTACACCTTC

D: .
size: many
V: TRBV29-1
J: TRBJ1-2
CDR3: CSVAVRDGYTF
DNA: TGCAGCGTCGCGGTCCGGGATGGCTACACCTTC

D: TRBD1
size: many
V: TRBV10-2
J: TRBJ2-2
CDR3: CASSEATGVAGELFF
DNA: TGCGCCAGCAGTGAGGCGACAGGGGTGGCCGGGGAGCTGTTTTTT

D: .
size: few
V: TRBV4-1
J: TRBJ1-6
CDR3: CASSLGSYGNSPLHF
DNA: TGCGCCAGCAGCCTAGGGAGCTACGGTAATTCACCCCTCCACTTT

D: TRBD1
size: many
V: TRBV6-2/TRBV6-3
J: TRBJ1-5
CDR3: CASSPQGNGVSGNQPQHF
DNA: TGTGCCAGCAGTCCACAGGGGAATGGTGTGAGTGGCAATCAGCCCCAGCATTTT

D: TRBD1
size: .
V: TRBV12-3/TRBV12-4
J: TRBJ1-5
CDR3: CASSPDGTGGLQPQHF
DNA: TGTGCCAGCAGCCCTGACGGGACAGGGGGGCTTCAGCCCCAGCATTTT

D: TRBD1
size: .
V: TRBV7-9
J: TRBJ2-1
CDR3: CASSSGTGNDNEQFF
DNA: TGTGCCAGCAGCTCGGGGACAGGGAATGACAATGAGCAGTTCTTC

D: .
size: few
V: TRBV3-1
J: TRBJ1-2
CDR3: CASSQRGSYGYTF
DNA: TGTGCCAGCAGCCAGCGGGGTTCATATGGCTACACCTTC

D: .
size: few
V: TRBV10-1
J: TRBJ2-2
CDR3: CASSATGRQGELFF
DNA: TGCGCCAGCAGTGCCACGGGACGGCAAGGGGAGCTGTTTTTT

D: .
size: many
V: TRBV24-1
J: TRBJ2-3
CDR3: CATSDSSSPTDTQYF
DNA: TGTGCCACCAGTGATTCTAGCTCCCCTACAGATACGCAGTATTTT

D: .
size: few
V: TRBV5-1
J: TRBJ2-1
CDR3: CASSHQDSRRTLFREQFF
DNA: TGCGCCAGCAGCCACCAGGACAGCCGCAGAACACTCTTCAGGGAGCAGTTCTTC

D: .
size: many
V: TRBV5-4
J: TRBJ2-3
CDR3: CASSLQGRWSDTQYF
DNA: TGTGCCAGCAGCTTACAGGGAAGGTGGTCAGATACGCAGTATTTT

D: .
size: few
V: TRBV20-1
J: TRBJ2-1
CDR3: CSARAQGGEQFF
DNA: TGCAGTGCTAGGGCACAGGGAGGCGAGCAGTTCTTC